This entry lists 30 T cell receptor beta chains sequenced from one sample in a study of blood T cell repertoires in COVID-19. The assay was immunoSEQ multiplex PCR, and TCRdb's table has in-frame clones only and misses some. The sample has approximately 300,000 clones, roughly 89% seen once. The specimen sequenced was peripheral blood. All receptors come from a young man with acute or convalescent COVID-19.

The chain joins TRBV10-3 to TRBJ2-5, with D possibly TRBD2 on 5 matching bases. V was cut by 11 bases and J by 1 base, with 14 bases left in between. Germline assignment: CDR1 ENHRY and CDR2 SYGVKD. This CDR3 spans 13 amino acids. In nucleotides, the CDR3 is TGTGCCTCTTCTAGGGCGGGCCAAGAGACCCAGTACTTC. Its protein is CASSRAGQETQYF.

The gene calls are TRBV24-1 and TRBJ1-2, with D uncertain. The CDR3 totals 13 residues. V was clipped by 7 bases and J by 0 bases, with 8 bases between them. Germline assignment: CDR1 KGHDR and CDR2 SFDVKD. The CDR3 loop is CATSSRTNYGYTF. The CDR3 DNA is TGTGCCACCAGCTCCAGAACTAACTATGGCTACACCTTC.

This clone is a singleton in its sample. The chain couples TRBV6-5 to TRBJ1-6; no firm D call. Germline lookup yields CDR1 MNHEY and CDR2 SVGAGI. Trimming cost V 3 bases and J 7 bases, with 16 bases left between them. This CDR3 contains 16 residues. CDR3 protein: CASSYLSSGLNSPLHF. The CDR3 DNA reads as TGTGCCAGCAGTTATTTGAGTTCGGGGTTGAATTCACCCCTCCACTTT.

The rearrangement uses TRBV21-1 and TRBJ2-7; TRBD2 was called by the table and not checked on the DNA. TRBV21-1 is a listed pseudogene. This CDR3 comprises 14 residues. CDR3 sequence reads: CASSKGAAGHEQYF. In nucleotides, the CDR3 is TGTGCCAGCAGCAAAGGTGCGGCGGGCCACGAGCAGTACTTC.

The V gene is TRBV5-1, the J gene TRBJ2-1; D ambiguous. CDR1 is SGHRS, CDR2 YFSETQ, per germline. This CDR3 has 13 residues. Trimming left V 1 base short and J 10 bases short, with 12 bases between. The CDR3 protein is CASSLISSWEQFF. CDR3 nucleotides: TGCGCCAGCAGCTTGATCTCTAGTTGGGAGCAGTTCTTC.

The chain links TRBV6-1 to TRBJ2-7; TRBD1 matches 9 bases. J gave up 4 bases and V 4 bases, and 14 bases lay outside the gene matches. Germline CDR1 and CDR2: MNHNS and SASEGT. CDR3 length: 17 residues. CDR3 region: CASSGRMDRGHFYEQYF. In DNA, the CDR3 is TGTGCCAGCAGTGGTAGAATGGACAGGGGACATTTTTACGAGCAGTACTTC.

The chain links TRBV6-6 to TRBJ2-5; 7 bases are a match to TRBD2. CDR1 is MNHNY and CDR2 is SVGAGI in the germline V gene (reference sequence). Losses at the gene ends were 7 bases for V and 5 bases for J; bases not matched to a gene: 10. CDR3 length: 14 amino acids. The CDR3 loop is CASKLAGPGETQYF. The CDR3 DNA reads TGTGCCAGCAAATTAGCGGGTCCGGGGGAGACCCAGTACTTC.

DNA of the CDR3: TGTGCCAGCAGTGAAGATCGGACAGGGTTGTTCACAGATACGCAGTATTTT. Protein product: CASSEDRTGLFTDTQYF. V is TRBV6-1 and J is TRBJ2-3, with 8 bases that match TRBD1. This CDR3 comprises 17 residues. CDR1 and CDR2 from the germline V gene are MNHNS and SASEGT. The V and J ends lost 1 base and 2 bases, in that order; junction bases with no gene match: 8.

The chain joins TRBV28 to TRBJ1-6; D uncertain. Germline V gene sequence: CDR1 MDHEN, CDR2 SYDVKM. The CDR3 covers 13 residues. V lost 9 bases and J lost 1, with 7 bases in between. CDR3 in amino acids: CASRRSYNSPLHF. CDR3 bases: TGTGCCAGTCGGAGGTCCTATAATTCACCCCTCCACTTT.

The chain employs TRBV4-1 and TRBJ1-2; 12 nucleotides match TRBD1. After removal of 3 bases from V and 8 bases from J, the junction contained 7 bases not matched to a gene. In germline, CDR1 is MGHRA, CDR2 YSYEKL. CDR3 length: 15 residues. CDR3 sequence (DNA): TGCGCCAGCAGCCATCCGGGACAGGGGGCGAAGGGCTACACCTTC. Residues: CASSHPGQGAKGYTF.

The chain carries TRBV6-4 and TRBJ1-2; 8 bases are a match to TRBD1. This CDR3 has 15 residues. V was clipped by 7 bases and J by 6 bases; unmatched bases: 13. Germline CDR1 is MRHNA and CDR2 is SNTAGT. The CDR3 DNA follows: TGTGCCAGCACCCGAGACAGGGGAGTGCGGGATGGCTACACCTTC. This codes for CASTRDRGVRDGYTF.

CDR3 sequence: CATSDRTATNYGYTF. CDR3 DNA: TGTGCCACCAGTGACCGGACAGCTACTAACTATGGCTACACCTTC. The chain uses TRBV24-1 and TRBJ1-2, with D tentatively TRBD1 (6 bases). V shed 4 bases and J shed 0 bases, with 11 bases lying between them. In germline, CDR1 is KGHDR, CDR2 SFDVKD. This CDR3 spans 15 amino acids.

The chain couples TRBV27 to TRBJ2-7; weak D call: TRBD1 (6 bases). V lost 2 bases and J lost 5, with 16 bases in between. This CDR3 region has 15 residues. Germline CDR1 is MNHEY and CDR2 is SMNVEV (reference sequence). CDR3 bases: TGTGCCAGCAGTTTACAGGGGTCGGGACCCCACGAGCAGTACTTC. Translation: CASSLQGSGPHEQYF.

V and J are TRBV4-1 and TRBJ2-3; 8 bases agree with TRBD1. V was clipped by 0 bases and J by 3 bases; unmatched bases: 14. This CDR3 has 19 residues. CDR1 and CDR2 (germline): MGHRA, YSYEKL. In DNA, the CDR3 is TGCGCCAGCAGCCAAGATTATAGGTGGAGTCAGGGGGCTACAGATACGCAGTATTTT. Translated: CASSQDYRWSQGATDTQYF.

J is TRBJ1-2 and V is TRBV11-2; the D is unclear. The CDR3 contains 16 residues. Trimming left V 6 bases short and J 4 bases short, with 21 bases between. CDR1 and CDR2 from the germline V gene are SGHAT and FQNNGV. CDR3 DNA: TGTGCCAGCAGGCCCGTTTTGGGCCAAACCCTCTATGGCTACACCTTC. Translating it yields CASRPVLGQTLYGYTF.

This clone showed up just a few times. The chain has TRBV6-2 or TRBV6-3 and TRBJ1-6, with D tentatively TRBD1 (6 bases). The ends were cut back, 5 bases at V and 9 bases at J, with 14 bases in the middle. The CDR3 has 14 residues. Germline V CDR1 and CDR2: MNHEY, SVGEGT. Written as DNA, the CDR3 is TGTGCCAGCAGTCGACAGGCCCAAATTTCACCCCTCCACTTT. This sequence encodes CASSRQAQISPLHF.

The gene calls are TRBV13 and TRBJ2-1; D unresolved. Germline CDR1 and CDR2: PRHDT and FYEKMQ (reference sequence). The CDR3 is 12 amino acids. The V and J ends lost 3 bases and 4 bases respectively, with 4 bases between them. The CDR3 DNA sequence: TGTGCCAGCAGCTTCCGTTACAATGAGCAGTTCTTC. Translated, it gives CASSFRYNEQFF.

This chain uses TRBV28 with TRBJ1-5; TRBD1 is a possible D gene (5 bases). This CDR3 has 15 amino acids. V was cut by 7 bases and J by 3 bases, with 16 bases left in between. Germline V gives CDR1 MDHEN, CDR2 SYDVKM. CDR3 DNA sequence: TGTGCCAGCATTCCCCCAGGGATCGCCAATCAGCCCCAGCATTTT. It translates to CASIPPGIANQPQHF.

The chain recombines TRBV3-1 (or the pseudogene TRBV3-2) with TRBJ2-2, with TRBD2 matching 10 bases. V was clipped by 4 bases and J by 4 bases; unmatched bases: 6. Germline V gene lookup returns CDR1 LGHDT and CDR2 YNNKEL (reference sequence). The CDR3 contains 16 residues. Written as DNA, the CDR3 is TGTGCCAGCAGCCGCCTAGCGGGGGTGTCCACCGGGGAGCTGTTTTTT. This sequence encodes CASSRLAGVSTGELFF.

The rearrangement links TRBV7-3 to TRBJ2-5; D gene ambiguous. V was trimmed by 0 bases and J by 1 base, leaving 3 bases between them. The CDR3 consists of 13 residues. Germline values: CDR1 SGHTA, CDR2 FQGTGA. The CDR3: CASSLTIQETQYF. The CDR3, as DNA: TGTGCCAGCAGCTTAACCATCCAAGAGACCCAGTACTTC.

The chain employs TRBV28 and TRBJ2-1; the D gene is possibly TRBD2 (6 bases). Trimming pared 1 base from V and 3 bases from J, leaving 13 bases between. The CDR3 loop spans 16 amino acids. From germline, CDR1 is MDHEN and CDR2 SYDVKM. DNA of the CDR3: TGTGCCAGCAGTTTATTAAGCGGGCCTATCTACAATGAGCAGTTCTTC. Amino acids: CASSLLSGPIYNEQFF.

This rearrangement joins TRBV3-1 (or the pseudogene TRBV3-2) to TRBJ1-1; tentative D call: TRBD1 (5 bases). V lost 3 bases and J 5 bases, leaving 10 bases between the germline ends. The germline CDR1 and CDR2 sequences are LGHDT and YNNKEL (reference sequence). CDR3 size: 13 residues. In nucleotides, the CDR3 is TGTGCCAGCAGCCAGCTCCAGGGTACTGAAGCTTTCTTT. Its protein product is CASSQLQGTEAFF.

The genes are TRBV6-5 and TRBJ2-3; D may be TRBD2 (6 bases). With 9 bases removed from V and 2 bases from J, the gap between germline ends came to 18 bases. Germline lookup yields CDR1 MNHEY and CDR2 SVGAGI. There are 15 residues in the CDR3. The CDR3 DNA sequence: TGTGCCAGTTACCGGGACGGACTATCCACAGATACGCAGTATTTT. This codes for CASYRDGLSTDTQYF.

This clone was seen just once. V gene TRBV20-1 combines with J gene TRBJ1-2; no reliable D call. The CDR3 contains 11 residues. CDR1 and CDR2 (germline): DFQATT, SNEGSKA (reference sequence). V lost 3 bases and J 4 bases, leaving 6 bases between the germline ends. CDR3 coding DNA: TGCAGTGCTAGCGTCAGCTATGGCTACACCTTC. Protein product: CSASVSYGYTF.

A single count supports this clone. This rearrangement joins TRBV30 to TRBJ2-6; TRBD1 aligns across 8 bases. Germline V gene sequence: CDR1 GTSNPN, CDR2 SVGIG (reference sequence). The CDR3 spans 16 residues. Germline trimming cut 5 bases from V and 4 bases from J; bases unmatched to any gene: 10. In DNA, the CDR3 is TGTGCCTGGGTTCCCGGGACAGGCTCCGGGGCCAACGTCCTGACTTTC. Its translation: CAWVPGTGSGANVLTF.

The V call is TRBV5-8, the J call TRBJ1-5; maybe TRBD1 (5 bases). Germline V CDR1 and CDR2: SGHTS, YDEGEE. The CDR3 runs 16 residues. V was shortened by 4 bases and J by 2 bases, with 16 bases between the two germline ends. This CDR3 is CASSQNSGERNQPQHF. CDR3 DNA: TGTGCCAGCAGCCAGAATTCGGGGGAGCGCAATCAGCCCCAGCATTTT.

For the CDR3, the DNA is TGCAGCGTGTACCCGACAGGGGATGGCTACACCTTC. Amino acids: CSVYPTGDGYTF. The rearrangement uses TRBV29-1 and TRBJ1-2; the match to TRBD1 covers 8 bases. V lost 6 bases to trimming and J lost 6 bases; unmatched junction nucleotides: 6. Germline V gene sequence: CDR1 SQVTM, CDR2 ANQGSEA. This CDR3 is built from 12 residues.

The chain is built from TRBV6-5 and TRBJ1-1; possible D gene TRBD1, 6 bases. Looked up from germline, CDR1 is MNHEY and CDR2 is SVGAGI. The CDR3 runs 13 residues. Deletions cut 5 bases from V and 4 bases from J, with 11 bases between. DNA of the CDR3: TGTGCCAGCAGTCAACAGGGTCCCACTGAAGCTTTCTTT. Its protein is CASSQQGPTEAFF.

The chain is built from TRBV2 and TRBJ2-3, with 12 bases identical to TRBD1. The CDR3 runs to 15 residues. Germline V lookup: CDR1 SNHLY, CDR2 FYNNEI. V lost 4 bases to trimming and J lost 5 bases; unmatched junction nucleotides: 4. The CDR3 spells CASSGGTGGKDTQYF. CDR3 nucleotide sequence: TGTGCCAGCAGTGGAGGGACAGGGGGCAAAGATACGCAGTATTTT. Based on the CDR3 plus reference TRBV2 and TRBJ2-3, the full variable domain is EPEVTQTPSHQVTQMGQEVILRCVPISNHLYFYWYRQILGQKVEFLVSFYNNEISEKSEIFDDQFSVERPDGSNFTLKIRSTKLEDSAMYFCASSGGTGGKDTQYFGPGTRLTVL.

A few counts support this clone. The V gene is TRBV5-1, the J gene TRBJ2-7, with D tentatively TRBD2 (5 bases). The V gene's germline CDR1 is SGHRS and CDR2 YFSETQ. This CDR3 comprises 15 residues. V lost 6 bases and J 2 bases, leaving 18 bases between the germline ends. CDR3 loop: CASKRGADSTYEQYF. CDR3 sequence (DNA): TGCGCCAGCAAAAGAGGAGCGGATTCTACCTACGAGCAGTACTTC.